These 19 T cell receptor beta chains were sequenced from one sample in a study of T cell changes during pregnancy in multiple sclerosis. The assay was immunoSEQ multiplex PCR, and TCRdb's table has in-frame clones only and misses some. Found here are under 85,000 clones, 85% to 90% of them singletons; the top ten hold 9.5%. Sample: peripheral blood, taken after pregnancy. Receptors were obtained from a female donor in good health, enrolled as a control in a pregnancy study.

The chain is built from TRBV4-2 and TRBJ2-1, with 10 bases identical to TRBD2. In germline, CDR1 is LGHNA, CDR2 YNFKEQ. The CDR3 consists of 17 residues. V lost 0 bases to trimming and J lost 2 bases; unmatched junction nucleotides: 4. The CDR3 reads CASSQDYGLAAYNEQFF. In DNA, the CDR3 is TGTGCCAGCAGCCAAGATTACGGACTAGCGGCCTACAATGAGCAGTTCTTC.

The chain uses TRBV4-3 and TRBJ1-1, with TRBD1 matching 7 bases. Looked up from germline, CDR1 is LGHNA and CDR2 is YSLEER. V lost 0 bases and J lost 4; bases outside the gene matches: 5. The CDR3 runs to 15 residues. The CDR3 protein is CASSQDGQGGTEAFF. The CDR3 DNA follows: TGCGCCAGCAGCCAAGATGGGCAGGGGGGCACTGAAGCTTTCTTT.

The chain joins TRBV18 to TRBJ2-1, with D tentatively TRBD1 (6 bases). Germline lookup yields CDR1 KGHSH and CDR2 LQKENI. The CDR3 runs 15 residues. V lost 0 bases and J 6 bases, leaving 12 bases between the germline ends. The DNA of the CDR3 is TGTGCCAGCTCACCACCGGGGCTAGGGGGCAATGAGCAGTTCTTC. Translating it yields CASSPPGLGGNEQFF.

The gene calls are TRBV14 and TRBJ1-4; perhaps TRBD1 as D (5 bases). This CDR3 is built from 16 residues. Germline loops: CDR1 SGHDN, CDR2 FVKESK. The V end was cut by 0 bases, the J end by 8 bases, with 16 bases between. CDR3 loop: CASSQETAMEGEKLFF. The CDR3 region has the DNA TGTGCCAGCAGCCAAGAAACAGCCATGGAGGGGGAAAAACTGTTTTTT.

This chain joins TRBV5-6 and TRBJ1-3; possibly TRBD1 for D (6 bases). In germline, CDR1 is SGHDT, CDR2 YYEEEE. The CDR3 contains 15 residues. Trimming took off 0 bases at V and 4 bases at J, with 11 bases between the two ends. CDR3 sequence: CASSLGWGRGNTIYF. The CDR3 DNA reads TGTGCCAGCAGCTTGGGTTGGGGGCGAGGAAACACCATATATTTT.

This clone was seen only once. The CDR3 loop reads CASSEYAPSSYEQYF. In DNA form, the CDR3 reads TGTGCCAGCAGTGAATACGCCCCGAGCTCCTACGAGCAGTACTTC. V is TRBV6-1 and J is TRBJ2-7, with D hard to call. V lost 2 bases, J lost 0 bases, and 11 bases lay in between. Germline CDR1 and CDR2: MNHNS and SASEGT. The CDR3 is 15 amino acids.

The CDR3 here is CASSMGGWQGNSYEQYF. The CDR3, as DNA: TGTGCCAGTAGTATGGGGGGGTGGCAGGGAAACTCCTACGAGCAGTACTTC. V usage is TRBV19 and J usage is TRBJ2-7; TRBD2 matches at 7 bases. V shed 3 bases, J shed 0 bases, and the junction held 11 bases outside the gene matches. The CDR3 is 17 residues long. The germline CDR1 and CDR2 sequences are LNHDA and SQIVND (reference sequence).

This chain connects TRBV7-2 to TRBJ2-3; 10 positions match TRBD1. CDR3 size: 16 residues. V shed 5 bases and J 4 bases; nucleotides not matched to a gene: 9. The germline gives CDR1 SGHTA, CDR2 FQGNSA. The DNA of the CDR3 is TGTGCCAGCAGCAACCAGGGACAGGGGAGGGCAGATACGCAGTATTTT. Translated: CASSNQGQGRADTQYF.

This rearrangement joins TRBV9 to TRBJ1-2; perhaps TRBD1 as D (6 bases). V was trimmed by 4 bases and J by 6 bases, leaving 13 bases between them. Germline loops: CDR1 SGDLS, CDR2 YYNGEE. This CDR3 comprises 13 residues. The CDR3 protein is CASSPPDSHGYTF. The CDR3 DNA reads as TGTGCCAGCAGCCCCCCGGACAGCCATGGCTACACCTTC.

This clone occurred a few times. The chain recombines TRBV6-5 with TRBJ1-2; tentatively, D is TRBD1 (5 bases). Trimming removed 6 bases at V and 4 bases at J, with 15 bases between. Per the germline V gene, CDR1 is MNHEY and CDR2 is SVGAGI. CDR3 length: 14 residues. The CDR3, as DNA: TGTGCCAGCAGACCCCTGCCCAGGGCCTATGGCTACACCTTC. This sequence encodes CASRPLPRAYGYTF.

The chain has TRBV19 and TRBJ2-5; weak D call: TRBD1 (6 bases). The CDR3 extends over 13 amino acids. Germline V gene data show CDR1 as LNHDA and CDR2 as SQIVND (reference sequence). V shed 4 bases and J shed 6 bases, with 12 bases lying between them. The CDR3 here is CASSTGAEKTQYF. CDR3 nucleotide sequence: TGTGCCAGTAGTACAGGGGCGGAGAAGACCCAGTACTTC.

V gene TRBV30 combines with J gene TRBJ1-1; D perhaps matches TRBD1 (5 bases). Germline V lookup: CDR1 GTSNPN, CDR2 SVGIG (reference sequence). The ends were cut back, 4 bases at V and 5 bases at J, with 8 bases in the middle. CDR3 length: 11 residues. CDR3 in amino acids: CAWIPGTEAFF. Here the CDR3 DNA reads TGTGCCTGGATCCCAGGGACTGAAGCTTTCTTT.

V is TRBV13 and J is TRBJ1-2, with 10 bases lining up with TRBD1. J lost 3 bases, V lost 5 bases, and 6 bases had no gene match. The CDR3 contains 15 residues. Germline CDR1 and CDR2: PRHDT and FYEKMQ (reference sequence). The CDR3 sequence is CASSPRQGADYGYTF. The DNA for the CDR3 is TGTGCCAGCAGCCCCCGACAGGGGGCGGACTATGGCTACACCTTC.

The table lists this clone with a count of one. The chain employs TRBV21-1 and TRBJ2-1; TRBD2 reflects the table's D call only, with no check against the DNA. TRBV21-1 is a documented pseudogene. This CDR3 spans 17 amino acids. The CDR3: CASSKALEMGGRREQFF. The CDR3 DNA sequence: TGTGCCAGCAGCAAAGCGCTCGAGATGGGGGGGCGGAGGGAGCAGTTCTTC.

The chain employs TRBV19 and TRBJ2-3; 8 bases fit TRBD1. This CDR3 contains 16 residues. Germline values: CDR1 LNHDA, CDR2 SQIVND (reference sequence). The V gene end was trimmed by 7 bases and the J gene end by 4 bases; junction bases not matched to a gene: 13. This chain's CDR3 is CASTSVGPGGSDTQYF. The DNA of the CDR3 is TGTGCCAGTACCAGCGTCGGGCCAGGGGGCTCAGATACGCAGTATTTT.

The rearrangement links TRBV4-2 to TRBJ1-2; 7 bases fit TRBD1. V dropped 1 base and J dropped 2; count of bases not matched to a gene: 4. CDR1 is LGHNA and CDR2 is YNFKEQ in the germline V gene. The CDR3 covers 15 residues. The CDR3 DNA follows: TGTGCCAGCAGCCAAGCCGGACAGGCGAACTATGGCTACACCTTC. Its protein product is CASSQAGQANYGYTF.

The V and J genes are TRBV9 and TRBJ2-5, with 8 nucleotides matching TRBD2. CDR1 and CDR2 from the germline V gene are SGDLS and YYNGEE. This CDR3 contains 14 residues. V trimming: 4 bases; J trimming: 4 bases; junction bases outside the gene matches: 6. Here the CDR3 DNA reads TGTGCCAGCAGCACCGGGACTAGAGGAGAGACCCAGTACTTC. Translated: CASSTGTRGETQYF.

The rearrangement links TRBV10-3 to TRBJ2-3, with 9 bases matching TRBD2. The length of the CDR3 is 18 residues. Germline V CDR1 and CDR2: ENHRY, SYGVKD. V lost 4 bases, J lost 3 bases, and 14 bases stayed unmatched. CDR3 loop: CAISGGSGLAGFTDTQYF. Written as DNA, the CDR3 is TGTGCCATCAGTGGGGGTAGTGGGCTAGCGGGATTTACAGATACGCAGTATTTT.

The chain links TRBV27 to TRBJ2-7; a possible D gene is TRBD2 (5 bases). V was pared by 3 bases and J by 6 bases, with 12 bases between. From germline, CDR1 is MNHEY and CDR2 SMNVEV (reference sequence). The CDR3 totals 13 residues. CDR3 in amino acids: CASSFRTRPEQYF. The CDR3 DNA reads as TGTGCCAGCAGTTTCAGGACTCGACCCGAGCAGTACTTC.